The 23 T cell receptor beta chains below were found in one sample sequenced in a study of regulatory T cells in long-lasting Graves disease. Regarding time point: newly diagnosed GD, antithyroid drugs for less than 3 months. Extracted PBMC RNA gave rise to the TCR library. Arm-PCR of CDR3 regions and iRepertoire HTBI primers were used to build TCR beta libraries. TCRdb processed the multiplex PCR reads anew with MiXCR; each CDR3 protein has one entry. Here the sample spans approximately 300,000 distinct CDR3 sequences, more than 15% being singletons. The source was peripheral blood mononuclear cells (PBMCs), collected at new diagnosis, from a patient treated with antithyroid drugs. Receptors were obtained from a female donor with Graves disease.

J is TRBJ2-5 and V is TRBV12-3 or TRBV12-4; 11 nucleotides align to TRBD1. The CDR3 consists of 17 residues. V trimming: 6 bases; J trimming: 4 bases; junction bases outside the gene matches: 13. The CDR3 DNA reads TGTGCCAGCAGCGGGACAGGGGGGCAGGGTGGTATAGAGACCCAGTACTTC. Encoded protein: CASSGTGGQGGIETQYF.

Ten or more counts support this clonotype. CDR3 bases: TGTGCCACCGGGGAGACCGGGAGCCCGGGCGGGGAGCTGTTTTTT. It encodes CATGETGSPGGELFF. V and J are TRBV6-1 and TRBJ2-2; weak D call: TRBD2 (6 bases). In germline, CDR1 is MNHNS, CDR2 SASEGT. Trimming took off 10 bases at V and 7 bases at J, with 22 bases between the two ends. The CDR3 is made up of 15 amino acids.

At least ten counts were recorded for this clonotype. The chain joins TRBV18 to TRBJ2-7; TRBD2 might be the D (6 bases). CDR1 is KGHSH and CDR2 is LQKENI in the germline V gene. V was pared by 1 base and J by 1 base, with 8 bases between. The CDR3 contains 14 residues. The CDR3, as DNA: TGTGCCAGCTCACCACGGGAGGAATCCTACGAGCAGTACTTC. Protein sequence: CASSPREESYEQYF.

This clonotype came up many times. The chain is built from TRBV11-2 and TRBJ2-1; unclear D gene. Germline V CDR1 and CDR2: SGHAT, FQNNGV. Deletions cut 3 bases from V and 5 bases from J, with 5 bases between. The CDR3 runs 12 residues. The CDR3 sequence: CASSFYDNEQFF. In DNA, the CDR3 is TGTGCCAGCAGCTTTTATGACAATGAGCAGTTCTTC.

This clonotype was seen once. This chain joins TRBV20-1 and TRBJ2-7, with D possibly matching TRBD2 (5 bases). The CDR3 contains 14 residues. V was pared by 2 bases and J by 2 bases, with 13 bases between. Germline CDR1 DFQATT, CDR2 SNEGSKA (reference sequence). CDR3 protein: CSARYEGGAYEQYF. The CDR3, as DNA: TGCAGTGCTAGATACGAGGGCGGAGCCTACGAGCAGTACTTC.

Many counts were recorded for this clonotype. The chain has TRBV20-1 and TRBJ2-3, with a tentative D call TRBD2 (5 bases). CDR1 and CDR2 from the germline V gene are DFQATT and SNEGSKA (reference sequence). With 4 bases removed from V and 5 bases from J, the gap between germline ends came to 28 bases. The CDR3 covers 18 residues. CDR3 nucleotide sequence: TGCAGTGCTAAGGATGGTCGGCTCAGGAGGCAGGATGTAGATACGCAGTATTTT. This sequence encodes CSAKDGRLRRQDVDTQYF.

This clonotype was found many times. The chain links TRBV27 to TRBJ1-1, with 7 bases that match TRBD1. The V segment lost 0 bases and the J segment 3 bases; nucleotides outside the gene matches: 4. Germline-derived CDR1 and CDR2 are MNHEY and SMNVEV (reference sequence). This CDR3 has 15 residues. The CDR3 bases are TGTGCCAGCAGTTTATCGCCAGGGGGGGACACTGAAGCTTTCTTT. It codes for CASSLSPGGDTEAFF.

Of note for this clonotype: This may stem from a read error, because a much larger clone lies one nucleotide away. In this CDR3 the conserved last residue, phenylalanine or tryptophan, is missing, so a read error is likely. The chain links TRBV12-5 to TRBJ2-3, with D hard to call. Trimming took off 0 bases at V and 2 bases at J, with 3 bases between the two ends. CDR3 size: 13 residues. Germline V gene data show CDR1 as LGHNT and CDR2 as FRNRAP. CDR3: CASGLVSTDTQYS. The CDR3 DNA is TGTGCTAGTGGTTTGGTTTCCACAGATACGCAGTATTCT.

This clonotype has a count of ten or more. This chain links TRBV2 with TRBJ1-1, with a possible D match to TRBD1 (6 bases). Germline V gene sequence: CDR1 SNHLY, CDR2 FYNNEI. Trimming removed 2 bases from V and 4 bases from J, with 11 bases in between. The CDR3 has 14 residues. The CDR3 nucleotides read TGTGCCAGCAGTGAAACCGAAGGGGGCACTGAAGCTTTCTTT. Translated: CASSETEGGTEAFF.

This clonotype has ten or more counts. The rearrangement joins TRBV7-6 to TRBJ2-2, with a weak D call TRBD1 (5 bases). V gave up 0 bases and J gave up 0 bases, with 14 bases separating them. Germline V lookup: CDR1 SGHVS, CDR2 FNYEAQ. The length of the CDR3 is 18 residues. CDR3 DNA sequence: TGTGCCAGCAGCTTAGCGTTAGCCACAGGCGCGAACACCGGGGAGCTGTTTTTT. Amino acids: CASSLALATGANTGELFF.

This chain links TRBV20-1 with TRBJ1-5; D perhaps matches TRBD1 (6 bases). CDR3 length: 14 residues. In germline, CDR1 is DFQATT, CDR2 SNEGSKA (reference sequence). Trimming took off 4 bases at V and 0 bases at J, with 10 bases between the two ends. The CDR3 is CSATRQASNQPQHF. The CDR3 nucleotides are TGCAGTGCTACACGACAGGCTAGCAATCAGCCCCAGCATTTT.

This clonotype was counted only a few times. This chain uses TRBV19 with TRBJ2-4; D is unclear. This CDR3 is built from 14 residues. Germline V gene data show CDR1 as LNHDA and CDR2 as SQIVND (reference sequence). The V end was cut by 8 bases, the J end by 5 bases, with 16 bases between. The CDR3 DNA is TGTGCCAGTGTCGAGTCTAGGCTCCAAAACATTCAGTACTTC. It specifies CASVESRLQNIQYF.

The rearrangement links TRBV28 to TRBJ1-4; 8 bases align to TRBD1. V lost 4 bases and J lost 8; bases outside the gene matches: 12. Germline V gene lookup returns CDR1 MDHEN and CDR2 SYDVKM. This CDR3 comprises 16 residues. DNA of the CDR3: TGTGCCAGCAGTTCGTCCGGACAGGGCCGGGAGGAAAAACTGTTTTTT. It translates to CASSSSGQGREEKLFF.

This clonotype has more than one count but fewer than ten. A much larger clonotype is one base distant, so this may be a read error. The CDR3 does not close with the conserved phenylalanine or tryptophan, likely indicating a read error. This rearrangement joins TRBV27 to TRBJ2-3; 7 bases are shared with TRBD1. CDR1 MNHEY and CDR2 SMNVEV come from the germline V gene (reference sequence). The CDR3 is 15 amino acids. After removal of 2 bases from V and 2 bases from J, the junction contained 4 bases not matched to a gene. The chain's CDR3 is CASSLTGEFTDTQYL. The CDR3 DNA follows: TGTGCCAGCAGTTTAACAGGGGAATTCACAGATACGCAGTATCTT.

On this clonotype: A read error may be the cause here, since a much bigger clone is one base away. The chain couples TRBV2 to TRBJ2-1; 8 bases line up with TRBD2. The V gene's germline CDR1 is SNHLY and CDR2 FYNNEI. The CDR3 sequence is 13 residues long. The CDR3 spells CAGRSGSENEQFF. CDR3 nucleotides: TGTGCCGGCAGGAGCGGGAGTGAAAATGAGCAGTTCTTC.

This clonotype showed up many times. The rearrangement uses TRBV9 and TRBJ2-6; weak D call: TRBD1 (5 bases). The V gene lost 3 bases and the J gene lost 2 bases, with 9 bases spanning the gap. CDR1 is SGDLS, CDR2 YYNGEE, per germline. This CDR3 is built from 15 residues. The CDR3 region has the DNA TGTGCCAGCAGCGCTCAGGGTCCTGGGGCCAACGTCCTGACTTTC. Encoded protein: CASSAQGPGANVLTF.

The table lists this clonotype with many counts. The chain combines TRBV29-1 with TRBJ2-1; 7 bases align to TRBD2. CDR1 and CDR2 (germline): SQVTM, ANQGSEA. This CDR3 comprises 14 residues. Trimming took 3 bases from V and 0 from J; bases not matched to a gene: 2. The CDR3 region is CSVEGGSSYNEQFF. CDR3 in DNA: TGCAGCGTTGAGGGCGGGAGCTCCTACAATGAGCAGTTCTTC.

This clonotype has at least ten counts. The chain combines TRBV6-5 with TRBJ2-5; D unclear. Germline CDR1 reads MNHEY; CDR2 reads SVGAGI. V dropped 0 bases and J dropped 2 bases, with 7 bases sitting between them. The CDR3 sequence is 14 residues long. The CDR3 DNA reads as TGTGCCAGCAGTTACTCCGCATGGCAAGAGACCCAGTACTTC. Amino acid sequence: CASSYSAWQETQYF.

This clonotype has a count of ten or more. The V gene is TRBV6-1, the J gene TRBJ1-1; D remains ambiguous. This CDR3 comprises 14 residues. The V end was cut by 0 bases, the J end by 3 bases, with 8 bases between. Germline V CDR1 and CDR2: MNHNS, SASEGT. The CDR3 coding sequence is TGTGCCAGCAGTGAAGCAGGAGGATACACTGAAGCTTTCTTT. This gives the protein CASSEAGGYTEAFF.

This clonotype was recorded at least ten times. V gene TRBV10-2 combines with J gene TRBJ1-3, with a tentative D call TRBD1 (6 bases). In germline, CDR1 is WSHSY, CDR2 SAAADI. The CDR3 covers 15 residues. The V end lost 5 bases, the J end lost 4 bases, and 15 bases lay between the germline ends. CDR3 protein: CASSLTGSSGNTIYF. CDR3 DNA: TGCGCCAGCAGTCTTACAGGGTCTTCGGGAAACACCATATATTTT.

This CDR3 is CASSIGISEQETQYF. CDR3 nucleotides: TGTGCCAGCAGTATCGGTATCAGCGAACAAGAGACCCAGTACTTC. The V call is TRBV6-2 or TRBV6-3, the J call TRBJ2-5; D is ambiguous. V dropped 5 bases and J dropped 2 bases, with 15 bases sitting between them. From germline, CDR1 is MNHEY and CDR2 SVGEGT. The CDR3 contains 15 residues.

This clonotype has ten or more counts. The chain links TRBV12-3 or TRBV12-4 to TRBJ1-5; no clear D. V was cut by 3 bases and J by 7 bases, with 10 bases left in between. This CDR3 is built from 13 residues. CDR3 sequence reads: CASSFRAGQPQHF. For the CDR3, the DNA is TGTGCCAGCAGTTTCCGGGCAGGCCAGCCCCAGCATTTT.

The table lists this clonotype with many counts. This chain connects TRBV6-4 to TRBJ2-2; TRBD1 matches 9 bases. The V gene's germline CDR1 is MRHNA and CDR2 SNTAGT. The CDR3 spans 14 residues. Trimming cost V 6 bases and J 3 bases; bases outside gene matches: 2. The CDR3 spells CASRQGADTGELFF. The CDR3 DNA is TGTGCCAGCAGACAGGGGGCGGACACCGGGGAGCTGTTTTTT.